This T cell receptor beta chain stems from a study of Graves' ophthalmopathy and Graves' hyperthyroidism. Eligible hyperthyroidism cases comprised new diagnoses of under 2 months' duration in individuals aged 18 to 65. The PBMCs had their origin in 7.5 to 10 ml of fresh peripheral blood. With respect to this clonotype: Its antigen is currently unknown.

J was trimmed by 7 bases and V by 5 bases; bases with no gene match: 5. This CDR3 contains 13 residues. As the template, RNA transcripts were used to amplify TCR beta CDR3 regions. The library came from an HTBI-primed first-round RT-PCR and a second-round multiplex PCR. TCRdb analysed the multiplex PCR reads with MiXCR anew, one entry per CDR3 protein. The sample lists under 800,000 distinct CDR3 sequences; 20% to 25% were seen once. Study-level findings and limits: Prediction of ophthalmopathy progression reached about 70% sensitivity and around 75% specificity. A majority of expanded thyroid clonotypes exceeding 0.001 frequency were likewise present in blood.

The rearrangement links TRBV12-3 or TRBV12-4 to TRBJ1-2; 9 bases match TRBD1. Sequencing was carried out using peripheral blood. The sequence came from a woman aged 18-35 years with stable Graves' hyperthyroidism. Some clones in this sample may be carry-over from other donors' samples. The CDR3 DNA reads as TGTGCCAGCAGTATTCCGGGACAGGGTGGCTACACCTTC. Translated, it gives CASSIPGQGGYTF.